This T cell receptor beta chain was obtained from a study of OX40 agonist ivuxolimab in advanced cancers. Some clones are missing from TCRdb's copy, which holds only in-frame ones; the method was immunoSEQ multiplex PCR. Seen here are 90,000 to 100,000 clones, 80% to 90% observed once, and the top ten hold approximately 0.3%. This CDR3 is 12 amino acids long. The V end lost 11 bases, the J end lost 0 bases, and 8 bases lay between the germline ends. The V gene's germline CDR1 is MNHEY and CDR2 SVGAGI. This clonotype was sampled from an adult with an advanced solid tumor such as melanoma, head and neck, liver or kidney cancer. Source: CD4+ or CD8+ T cells sorted from blood, taken in a trial of the OX40 agonist ivuxolimab. The rearrangement uses TRBV6-5 and TRBJ2-4, with D perhaps matching TRBD2 (5 bases). CDR3: CAAGVAKNIQYF. CDR3 nucleotides: TGTGCCGCCGGGGTAGCCAAAAACATTCAGTACTTC.